This passage covers 30 T cell receptor beta chains from one sample sequenced in a study of brain T cells in children with intractable seizures. Produced via immunoSEQ multiplex PCR; TCRdb's table is partial and in-frame only. The repertoire holds 110,000 or so clones, with approximately 94% as singletons. This sample comprised peripheral blood, obtained at surgery. The receptors were sampled from a boy under two years old with hemimegalencephaly and intractable seizures.

In this sample, this clone turned up once. The gene calls are TRBV6-8 and TRBJ1-5, with TRBD1 matching over 7 bases. With 2 bases clipped from V and 4 bases from J, the junction kept 11 bases outside the gene matches. The CDR3 is made up of 17 amino acids. Germline CDR1 is MNHGY and CDR2 is SAAAGT. The CDR3 nucleotides read TGTGCCAGCAGTTACCCAAAATCAAGGGGGCTGAATCAGCCCCAGCATTTT. Its translation is CASSYPKSRGLNQPQHF.

The J gene is TRBJ2-3, the V gene TRBV6-5; 9 positions agree with TRBD1. This CDR3 has 16 amino acids. The germline CDR1 and CDR2 sequences are MNHEY and SVGAGI. V trimming: 2 bases; J trimming: 0 bases; junction bases outside the gene matches: 3. CDR3 residues: CASSYPGQGSTDTQYF. The CDR3 nucleotides read TGTGCCAGCAGTTACCCGGGACAGGGCAGCACAGATACGCAGTATTTT.

The chain carries TRBV13 and TRBJ1-2, with D hard to call. The CDR3 covers 12 residues. Trimming stripped 1 base from V and 8 bases from J, with 8 bases between. CDR1 and CDR2 (germline): PRHDT, FYEKMQ (reference sequence). The CDR3 loop reads CASSLAGVGYTF. In DNA form, the CDR3 reads TGTGCCAGCAGCTTAGCTGGGGTGGGCTACACCTTC.

The genes are TRBV4-2 and TRBJ2-7, with TRBD2 matching 12 bases. This CDR3 has 16 amino acids. The V gene's germline CDR1 is LGHNA and CDR2 YNFKEQ. Trimming cost V 1 base and J 2 bases; bases outside gene matches: 3. In nucleotides, the CDR3 is TGTGCCAGCAGCCAAGTTTGGACTAGCGGGACCTACGAGCAGTACTTC. It specifies CASSQVWTSGTYEQYF.

This clone showed up just once. This chain connects TRBV28 to TRBJ2-1; no definite D call. CDR3 length: 17 amino acids. Trimming stripped 6 bases from V and 0 bases from J, with 18 bases between. The V gene's germline CDR1 is MDHEN and CDR2 SYDVKM. The chain's CDR3 is CASSPVRPKSSYNEQFF. CDR3 nucleotide sequence: TGTGCCAGCAGCCCCGTTCGGCCCAAGAGCTCCTACAATGAGCAGTTCTTC. The whole variable domain, remainder taken from reference TRBV28 and TRBJ2-1, is DVKVTQSSRYLVKRTGEKVFLECVQDMDHENMFWYRQDPGLGLRLIYFSYDVKMKEKGDIPEGYSVSREKKERFSLILESASTNQTSMYLCASSPVRPKSSYNEQFFGPGTRLTVL.

V usage is TRBV10-2 and J usage is TRBJ1-2, with no clear D. V lost 0 bases, J lost 2 bases, and 7 bases lay in between. Per germline, CDR1 WSHSY and CDR2 SAAADI. This CDR3 has 14 amino acids. The CDR3 bases are TGCGCCAGCAGTGAGTCGCGTGTGAACTATGGCTACACCTTC. This translates into CASSESRVNYGYTF.

V gene TRBV5-1 combines with J gene TRBJ2-7; D is unclear. Trimming pared 4 bases from V and 0 bases from J, leaving 11 bases between. The CDR3 contains 14 residues. Germline V gives CDR1 SGHRS, CDR2 YFSETQ. The CDR3 region is CASSPVTVSYEQYF. CDR3 bases: TGCGCCAGCAGCCCCGTGACTGTCTCCTACGAGCAGTACTTC.

This clone appeared once. CDR3: CASISRGREFF. CDR3 nucleotides: TGTGCCAGCATTTCCAGGGGGCGGGAGTTCTTC. The chain links TRBV28 to TRBJ2-1, with 8 bases that match TRBD1. Germline V gene lookup returns CDR1 MDHEN and CDR2 SYDVKM. This CDR3 spans 11 amino acids. The junction had 7 bases not matched to a gene; V was cut back by 7 bases and J by 14 bases.

V usage is TRBV4-1 and J usage is TRBJ1-4; D unclear. CDR1 MGHRA and CDR2 YSYEKL come from the germline V gene. The ends were cut back, 3 bases at V and 13 bases at J, with 12 bases in the middle. The CDR3 has 12 residues. The CDR3 here is CASSQGMEALFF. The CDR3 DNA sequence: TGCGCCAGCAGCCAGGGGATGGAGGCACTGTTTTTT.

V gene TRBV5-1 combines with J gene TRBJ1-6; 10 bases fit TRBD1. V trimming: 4 bases; J trimming: 13 bases; junction bases outside the gene matches: 8. CDR1 is SGHRS, CDR2 YFSETQ, per germline. There are 14 residues in the CDR3. Here the CDR3 reads CASSAGQGVEPLHF. The DNA for the CDR3 is TGCGCCAGCAGCGCCGGACAGGGGGTAGAGCCCCTCCACTTT.

CDR3 sequence reads: CASSQDLWGDEEKDTQYF. In DNA form, the CDR3 reads TGTGCCAGCAGCCAAGATCTTTGGGGGGACGAAGAGAAAGATACGCAGTATTTT. The chain couples TRBV4-2 to TRBJ2-3; possible D gene TRBD2, 6 bases. Per germline, CDR1 LGHNA and CDR2 YNFKEQ. V was pared by 0 bases and J by 5 bases, with 21 bases between. This CDR3 has 18 residues.

This clone occurred once. CDR3 residues: CASSPSRADSPLHF. Here the CDR3 DNA reads TGTGCCAGCAGTCCCAGCAGGGCGGATTCACCCCTCCACTTT. The chain combines TRBV27 with TRBJ1-6, with a possible D match to TRBD1 (5 bases). Trimming cost V 5 bases and J 8 bases, with 13 bases left between them. The CDR3 is made up of 14 amino acids. Germline V gene sequence: CDR1 MNHEY, CDR2 SMNVEV (reference sequence).

The CDR3 here is CASSLSGGSSYNEQFF. CDR3 bases: TGTGCCAGCAGCTTAAGTGGCGGGAGTTCCTACAATGAGCAGTTCTTC. The chain has TRBV7-3 and TRBJ2-1, with 7 bases aligning to TRBD2. This CDR3 region has 16 residues. Trimming at V came to 1 base and at J to 1 base, leaving 4 bases not matched to a gene. Germline V gene sequence: CDR1 SGHTA, CDR2 FQGTGA.

This clone was recorded once. J is TRBJ2-7 and V is TRBV15; 10 bases are shared with TRBD2. V lost 1 base and J lost 2; bases outside the gene matches: 8. CDR3 length: 17 residues. In germline, CDR1 is LNHNV, CDR2 YYDKDF (reference sequence). In DNA form, the CDR3 reads TGTGCCACCAGCAGAGGTAGCGGGAGGTTTTCTACCTACGAGCAGTACTTC. This encodes CATSRGSGRFSTYEQYF.

The rearrangement joins TRBV6-5 to TRBJ1-1; D is perhaps TRBD1 (5 bases). Trimming pared 0 bases from V and 3 bases from J, leaving 14 bases between. CDR1 MNHEY and CDR2 SVGAGI come from the germline V gene. The length of the CDR3 is 16 residues. In nucleotides, the CDR3 is TGTGCCAGCAGTTACTCTTCTGGGGCCTCGCACACTGAAGCTTTCTTT. Its protein product is CASSYSSGASHTEAFF.

J is TRBJ2-1 and V is TRBV14, with D perhaps matching TRBD2 (6 bases). There are 18 residues in the CDR3. V lost 0 bases and J lost 3, with 18 bases in between. Germline V gene lookup returns CDR1 SGHDN and CDR2 FVKESK. As DNA, the CDR3 is TGTGCCAGCAGCCAAGAAGGTACCATCGGGAGACGCTACAATGAGCAGTTCTTC. This codes for CASSQEGTIGRRYNEQFF.

The chain has TRBV6-5 and TRBJ2-7; TRBD2 matches at 7 bases. This CDR3 region has 14 residues. V trimming: 4 bases; J trimming: 4 bases; junction bases outside the gene matches: 7. Per germline, CDR1 MNHEY and CDR2 SVGAGI. The CDR3 sequence is CASSWGLYLYEQYF. CDR3 coding DNA: TGTGCCAGCAGTTGGGGACTATATCTATACGAGCAGTACTTC.

The chain combines TRBV7-2 with TRBJ2-5; D tentatively reads TRBD1 or TRBD2 (5 bases each). CDR3 length equals 13 residues. The ends were cut back, 3 bases at V and 1 base at J, with 6 bases in the middle. Germline V gives CDR1 SGHTA, CDR2 FQGNSA. CDR3 sequence reads: CASSLGRQETQYF. CDR3 nucleotides: TGTGCCAGCAGCTTGGGACGCCAAGAGACCCAGTACTTC. The complete variable domain, with remaining parts taken from reference TRBV7-2 and TRBJ2-5, reads GAGVSQSPSNKVTEKGKDVELRCDPISGHTALYWYRQSLGQGLEFLIYFQGNSAPDKSGLPSDRFSAERTGGSVSTLTIQRTQQEDSAVYLCASSLGRQETQYFGPGTRLLVL.

The chain is built from TRBV30 and TRBJ1-6; D is undetermined. Trimming took off 1 base at V and 10 bases at J, with 23 bases between the two ends. The germline V gene has CDR1 GTSNPN and CDR2 SVGIG (reference sequence). The CDR3 spans 17 residues. The CDR3 bases are TGTGCCTGGAGTGCACTCCTCCCGGGATCAGCACGATCACCCCTCCACTTT. Its protein is CAWSALLPGSARSPLHF.

J is TRBJ2-7 and V is TRBV15; 8 nucleotides line up with TRBD2. With 3 bases clipped from V and 2 bases from J, the junction kept 6 bases outside the gene matches. The CDR3 spans 15 residues. Germline values: CDR1 LNHNV, CDR2 YYDKDF (reference sequence). The CDR3 coding sequence is TGTGCCACCAGCAGGCGGGAGCGGGGGACCTACGAGCAGTACTTC. This encodes CATSRRERGTYEQYF.

This chain links TRBV5-8 with TRBJ1-2; D might be TRBD1 (5 bases). V lost 2 bases, J lost 4 bases, and 12 bases lay in between. There are 14 residues in the CDR3. Germline CDR1 and CDR2: SGHTS and YDEGEE. In DNA, the CDR3 is TGTGCCAGCAGCTTTCGCCGGGGGTCCTATGGCTACACCTTC. Translated: CASSFRRGSYGYTF.

This chain uses TRBV11-3 with TRBJ2-2; 11 positions match TRBD2. The germline CDR1 and CDR2 sequences are SGHNT and YENEEA. Losses at the gene ends were 1 base for V and 5 bases for J; bases not matched to a gene: 6. The CDR3 runs to 17 residues. CDR3 loop: CASSLATGTSGTGELFF. Here the CDR3 DNA reads TGTGCCAGCAGCTTAGCAACCGGGACTAGCGGAACCGGGGAGCTGTTTTTT.

V gene TRBV12-5 combines with J gene TRBJ2-5, with 11 bases matching TRBD1. CDR1 and CDR2 (germline): LGHNT, FRNRAP. The V gene end was trimmed by 6 bases and the J gene end by 5 bases; junction bases not matched to a gene: 5. CDR3 size: 14 residues. In nucleotides, the CDR3 is TGTGCTAGTGGGCGGGACAGGGGGTGTGAGACCCAGTACTTC. It specifies CASGRDRGCETQYF.

This rearrangement joins TRBV30 to TRBJ1-2; 8 nucleotides align to TRBD1. With V trimmed by 8 bases and J by 4 bases, 15 bases remained unmatched. Germline CDR1 is GTSNPN and CDR2 is SVGIG (reference sequence). The CDR3 is 15 amino acids. The CDR3 DNA reads as TGTGCCGGGGCCCTCTCGACAGGGGCCTTCTATGGCTACACCTTC. Its translation is CAGALSTGAFYGYTF.

The rearrangement uses TRBV10-2 and TRBJ2-3, with 12 bases lining up with TRBD2. Germline V gene data show CDR1 as WSHSY and CDR2 as SAAADI. V gave up 6 bases and J gave up 1 base; unmatched junction bases: 5. This CDR3 region has 16 residues. The CDR3 region has the DNA TGCGCCAGCAGATTTCTAGCGGGAGGGGGCACAGATACGCAGTATTTT. The encoded protein is CASRFLAGGGTDTQYF.

The V call is TRBV7-3, the J call TRBJ2-7, with 10 positions matching TRBD2. The junction had 7 bases not matched to a gene; V was cut back by 2 bases and J by 0 bases. Germline values: CDR1 SGHTA, CDR2 FQGTGA. This CDR3 has 17 residues. The CDR3 sequence: CASSLLSRLAGSYEQYF. CDR3 nucleotides: TGTGCCAGCAGCTTACTCAGTCGACTAGCGGGCTCCTACGAGCAGTACTTC.

The chain combines TRBV5-1 with TRBJ1-1; the D gene is possibly TRBD1 (5 bases). V was pared by 4 bases and J by 5 bases, with 15 bases between. This CDR3 is built from 14 residues. Germline CDR1 and CDR2: SGHRS and YFSETQ. CDR3 loop: CASSLSGTETEAFF. CDR3 DNA sequence: TGCGCCAGCAGCCTCTCCGGGACGGAGACTGAAGCTTTCTTT.

The chain uses TRBV19 and TRBJ1-2; D is uncertain. V dropped 3 bases and J dropped 1 base, with 15 bases sitting between them. Germline V gene data show CDR1 as LNHDA and CDR2 as SQIVND (reference sequence). This CDR3 has 16 residues. This CDR3 is CASSIRVQPNNYGYTF. CDR3 coding DNA: TGTGCCAGTAGTATTCGGGTACAGCCAAATAACTATGGCTACACCTTC.

The gene calls are TRBV5-1 and TRBJ2-4; TRBD1 is a possible D gene (5 bases). Trimming pared 2 bases from V and 0 bases from J, leaving 18 bases between. Germline CDR1 SGHRS, CDR2 YFSETQ. The CDR3 is made up of 18 amino acids. The CDR3 protein is CASSFSAGNNVAKNIQYF. The DNA of the CDR3 is TGCGCCAGCAGCTTCTCGGCAGGGAATAACGTAGCCAAAAACATTCAGTACTTC.

V gene TRBV28 combines with J gene TRBJ1-6; 9 bases map to TRBD1. With 4 bases clipped from V and 7 bases from J, the junction kept 8 bases outside the gene matches. Germline V CDR1 and CDR2: MDHEN, SYDVKM. The CDR3 sequence is 16 residues long. The CDR3 here is CASSSPPDRGNSPLHF. The CDR3 coding sequence is TGTGCCAGCAGTTCCCCTCCGGACAGGGGCAATTCACCCCTCCACTTT.